This T cell receptor beta chain stems from a study of cytomegalovirus exposure and HLA in healthy donors. Study-level information: One earlier analysis, a look at approximately 180 million T cells, found more than 100 million unique TCR beta sequences.

The CDR3 has 16 residues. Per germline, CDR1 SQVTM and CDR2 ANQGSEA. V shed 6 bases and J 3 bases; nucleotides not matched to a gene: 9. Donors were nominally healthy when sampled, though unrecorded immune exposures were likely. Notes on the study in general: Rare TCR sequences dominated, though some public TCRs recurred in many donors. Listed as cytomegalovirus-associated were approximately 160 TCR beta chains.

In regard to this clone: Its antigen is unidentified.

Use of 60 Vbeta and 13 Jbeta primers characterized the PCR. Here immunoSEQ multiplex PCR was the method, and the copy in TCRdb shows in-frame clones only, minus some. This sample yields over 150,000 clones, of which approximately 81% are seen a single time; 0.35% to 0.45% belongs to the top ten. This receptor was taken from a boy aged 2-9 years in good health and CMV-seronegative. The V gene is TRBV29-1, the J gene TRBJ2-1; 12 bases are a match to TRBD2. Sequences were obtained from PBMCs. The CDR3 coding sequence is TGCAGCGTCATCATTTCGGGACTAGCGGGCTACAATGAGCAGTTCTTC. This translates into CSVIISGLAGYNEQFF.